These 2 T cell receptor beta chains share one sample of origin, sequenced in a study of T cells in Graves' hyperthyroidism and ophthalmopathy. RNA transcripts served as the template for amplifying TCR beta CDR3 regions. The HTBI primer set was used in a first-round RT-PCR of the TCR CDR3. TCRdb used MiXCR to reprocess the multiplex PCR reads, holding one entry per CDR3 protein. The sample yields 540,000 or so distinct CDR3 sequences, less than 20% seen once. What was sequenced was blood. Receptors originate from a woman under 40 with Graves' hyperthyroidism.

This clonotype was detected ten times or more. V gene TRBV18 combines with J gene TRBJ2-1; tentatively, D is TRBD2 (6 bases). The germline CDR1 and CDR2 sequences are KGHSH and LQKENI. This CDR3 is built from 14 residues. V was shortened by 3 bases and J by 7 bases, with 13 bases between the two germline ends. DNA of the CDR3: TGTGCCAGCTCACCTTCGAGGGAGGCGAATGAGCAGTTCTTC. The encoded protein is CASSPSREANEQFF.

This clonotype appeared a few times. This chain links TRBV2 with TRBJ2-2; 15 bases map to TRBD2. CDR1 SNHLY and CDR2 FYNNEI come from the germline V gene. The CDR3 length is 15 residues. The V segment lost 8 bases and the J segment 6 bases; nucleotides outside the gene matches: 4. The CDR3 reads CASHGLAGGPGELFF. As DNA, the CDR3 is TGTGCCAGCCACGGACTAGCGGGAGGGCCCGGGGAGCTGTTTTTT.